Listed below are T cell receptor beta chains from one sample, sequenced in a study of Ad26.COV2.S vaccination and SARS-CoV-2 variants. Repertoires were generated with immunoSEQ multiplex PCR, while TCRdb's copy carries only in-frame clones and drops some. The repertoire holds roughly 330,000 clones, with roughly 88% as singletons. The starting material was peripheral blood, obtained in a trial of Ad26.COV2.S vaccine versus placebo. The receptors were sampled from a person between 18 and 60 years old who received the Ad26.COV2.S COVID-19 vaccine or a placebo. Each CDR3 is given with its conserved first and last residue. The order of the fields is V gene, D gene, CDR3 length, J gene, clone size, CDR3 protein, CDR3 DNA. A D gene is named only where the DNA matches it firmly. Size is stated for part of the rows, as once, few or many counts, or as a class when the clone is expanded.

TRBV12-3/TRBV12-4,.,12,TRBJ1-2,.,CASSLEGYGYTF,TGTGCCAGCAGTTTGGAGGGTTACGGCTACACCTTC
TRBV7-9,.,16,TRBJ1-1,.,CASSLGLVLLNTEAFF,TGTGCCAGCAGCTTAGGTCTCGTTCTTCTGAACACTGAAGCTTTCTTT
TRBV28,.,14,TRBJ1-3,once,CASIPGNSGNTIYF,TGTGCCAGCATCCCGGGTAACTCTGGAAACACCATATATTTT
TRBV13,.,13,TRBJ1-5,.,CASSLNPNQPQHF,TGTGCCAGCAGCCTAAACCCTAATCAGCCCCAGCATTTT
TRBV13,TRBD2,16,TRBJ2-3,.,CASSLVAGGRTDTQYF,TGTGCCAGCAGCTTGGTAGCGGGGGGGCGCACAGATACGCAGTATTTT
TRBV29-1,TRBD1,13,TRBJ1-2,.,CSAWEGTDYGYTF,TGCAGCGCCTGGGAGGGGACAGACTATGGCTACACCTTC
TRBV3-1/TRBV3-2,.,15,TRBJ1-1,.,CASSHPSGPNTEAFF,TGTGCCAGCAGCCATCCCTCGGGACCAAACACTGAAGCTTTCTTT
TRBV25-1,.,18,TRBJ2-1,.,CASSENPFAGNPYNEQFF,TGTGCCAGCAGTGAAAACCCATTCGCGGGTAACCCCTACAATGAGCAGTTCTTC
TRBV19,TRBD1,14,TRBJ1-2,once,CASRRQGRNYGYTF,TGTGCCAGTAGAAGACAGGGGAGGAACTATGGCTACACCTTC
TRBV13,TRBD1,16,TRBJ2-3,once,CASSYQAGTGTDTQYF,TGTGCCAGCAGCTACCAGGCCGGGACAGGCACAGATACGCAGTATTTT
TRBV27,.,15,TRBJ2-1,.,CASSWGQYSYNEQFF,TGTGCCAGCAGCTGGGGGCAATACTCCTACAATGAGCAGTTCTTC
TRBV19,.,12,TRBJ1-5,.,CASSGSARRQHF,TGTGCCAGTAGTGGCTCCGCCCGGCGACAGCATTTT
TRBV11-3,.,17,TRBJ2-5,once,CASSFPYGDPNRETQYF,TGTGCCAGCAGCTTTCCATACGGGGACCCGAATCGGGAGACCCAGTACTTC
TRBV19,.,14,TRBJ1-2,.,CASSIYAENYGYTF,TGTGCCAGTAGTATTTATGCCGAAAACTATGGCTACACCTTC
TRBV30,TRBD1,16,TRBJ1-6,.,CAWSVGTGKNNSPLHF,TGTGCCTGGAGTGTGGGGACAGGGAAAAATAATTCACCCCTCCACTTT
TRBV27,.,15,TRBJ1-1,.,CASSSQKIMNTEAFF,TGTGCCAGCAGTTCTCAAAAGATCATGAACACTGAAGCTTTCTTT
TRBV2,TRBD1,15,TRBJ1-6,.,CASSVKEGAGGALHF,TGTGCCAGCAGTGTTAAGGAGGGGGCCGGGGGGGCCCTCCACTTT
TRBV30,.,12,TRBJ1-1,few,CAWIGGGTEAFF,TGTGCCTGGATAGGGGGGGGCACTGAAGCTTTCTTT
TRBV9,TRBD2,19,TRBJ2-2,once,CASSVPARLAGTNTGELFF,TGTGCCAGCAGCGTACCCGCGCGACTAGCGGGGACGAACACCGGGGAGCTGTTTTTT
TRBV19,TRBD2,15,TRBJ2-4,.,CASSIAGGVANIQYF,TGTGCCAGTAGTATAGCTGGGGGGGTAGCGAACATTCAGTACTTC
TRBV28,.,14,TRBJ2-1,.,CASSTYRDPNEQFF,TGTGCCAGCAGTACCTACAGGGATCCCAATGAGCAGTTCTTC
TRBV13,.,16,TRBJ2-1,.,CASSPTPRGSYNEQFF,TGTGCCAGCAGCCCGACCCCCAGGGGCTCCTACAATGAGCAGTTCTTC
TRBV5-1,TRBD1,21,TRBJ2-7,once,CASSLWTRGTGTLEGSYEQYF,TGCGCCAGCAGCCTCTGGACCAGGGGGACAGGGACTTTAGAGGGCTCCTACGAGCAGTACTTC
TRBV5-1,.,14,TRBJ2-7,.,CASSLQGGSYEQYF,TGCGCCAGCAGTCTCCAGGGGGGTTCCTACGAGCAGTACTTC
TRBV7-3,.,14,TRBJ2-2,few,CASSLNRVTGELFF,TGTGCCAGCAGCTTAAACAGGGTTACCGGGGAGCTGTTTTTT
TRBV7-2,.,18,TRBJ2-1,.,CASSLEFRWEGGLNEQFF,TGTGCCAGCAGCTTAGAGTTCAGGTGGGAGGGGGGACTCAATGAGCAGTTCTTC
TRBV29-1,.,15,TRBJ2-1,.,CSVDTGGSSTGEQFF,TGCAGCGTTGATACGGGCGGGTCATCGACAGGTGAGCAGTTCTTC
TRBV7-2,.,14,TRBJ1-1,.,CASSLGRGNTEAFF,TGTGCCAGCAGCTTAGGGAGGGGGAACACTGAAGCTTTCTTT
TRBV2,.,15,TRBJ2-7,.,CASSEMGHNTYEQYF,TGTGCCAGCAGTGAAATGGGACACAATACCTACGAGCAGTACTTC
TRBV6-6,.,12,TRBJ1-1,.,CASSYKDTEAFF,TGTGCCAGCAGTTACAAGGACACTGAAGCTTTCTTT
TRBV5-1,.,15,TRBJ1-3,.,CASSLAGQQGNTIYF,TGCGCCAGCAGCTTGGCCGGGCAACAGGGAAACACCATATATTTT
TRBV7-9,.,13,TRBJ1-1,.,CARRVVVDTEAFF,TGTGCCCGGAGGGTAGTTGTGGACACTGAAGCTTTCTTT
TRBV18,.,13,TRBJ1-5,.,CASSSSSNQPQHF,TGTGCCAGCTCTTCAAGTAGCAATCAGCCCCAGCATTTT
TRBV2,TRBD1,15,TRBJ1-1,.,CASSEHRGYDTEAFF,TGTGCCAGCAGTGAACACAGGGGTTACGACACTGAAGCTTTCTTT
TRBV12-5,TRBD1,15,TRBJ2-2,.,CASCRGPFNTGELFF,TGTGCTAGCTGCAGGGGGCCTTTCAACACCGGGGAGCTGTTTTTT
TRBV5-6,.,17,TRBJ2-6,.,CASSLARGGIGANVLTF,TGTGCCAGCAGCTTGGCCAGGGGTGGAATTGGGGCCAACGTCCTGACTTTC
TRBV19,TRBD1,16,TRBJ1-4,.,CASRTGGAQLSEKLFF,TGTGCCAGTCGGACAGGGGGCGCACAGCTGTCGGAAAAACTGTTTTTT
TRBV18,.,13,TRBJ1-2,.,CASSPQEAGGYTF,TGTGCCAGCTCACCACAAGAGGCAGGTGGCTACACCTTC
TRBV7-6,.,15,TRBJ2-3,.,CASSFGGGDGDTQYF,TGTGCCAGCAGCTTTGGAGGGGGGGACGGAGATACGCAGTATTTT
TRBV5-8,.,17,TRBJ2-5,.,CASTHLKGVGKQETQYF,TGTGCCAGCACCCACCTAAAGGGAGTTGGAAAGCAAGAGACCCAGTACTTC
TRBV15,.,15,TRBJ1-1,.,CATSREYRTNTEAFF,TGTGCCACCAGCAGAGAGTACAGAACGAACACTGAAGCTTTCTTT
TRBV24-1,.,16,TRBJ2-1,.,CATSDTRGDKRDEQFF,TGTGCCACCAGTGATACGAGGGGGGACAAACGGGATGAGCAGTTCTTC
TRBV7-9,.,16,TRBJ1-2,.,CASSAVGQKIFYGYTF,TGTGCCAGCAGCGCCGTCGGACAGAAGATCTTCTATGGCTACACCTTC
TRBV27,.,14,TRBJ2-5,once,CASSLRGLKETQYF,TGTGCCAGCAGTTTAAGGGGCCTGAAAGAGACCCAGTACTTC
TRBV12-3/TRBV12-4,.,13,TRBJ1-1,once,CASSFLENTEAFF,TGTGCCAGCAGTTTCCTAGAGAACACTGAAGCTTTCTTT
TRBV7-2,.,13,TRBJ1-2,.,CASSLARVDGYTF,TGTGCCAGCAGCTTAGCAAGGGTGGATGGCTACACCTTC
TRBV27,.,14,TRBJ1-1,.,CASRLTGGNTEAFF,TGTGCCAGCCGCCTAACGGGGGGGAACACTGAAGCTTTCTTT
TRBV9,.,15,TRBJ2-1,.,CASSVGLAPPNEQFF,TGTGCCAGCAGCGTAGGCCTAGCGCCGCCCAATGAGCAGTTCTTC
TRBV14,.,13,TRBJ2-1,.,CASSQDFFNEQFF,TGTGCCAGCAGCCAAGATTTTTTCAATGAGCAGTTCTTC
TRBV4-1,.,14,TRBJ2-2,.,CASSQDLGSGELFF,TGCGCCAGCAGCCAAGATCTAGGGAGCGGGGAGCTGTTTTTT
TRBV5-5,.,12,TRBJ1-2,.,CASSLEVSGYTF,TGTGCCAGCAGCTTGGAGGTGTCCGGCTACACCTTC
TRBV14,.,15,TRBJ1-2,.,CASSPDQARWYGYTF,TGTGCCAGCAGCCCAGATCAGGCGAGGTGGTATGGCTACACCTTC
TRBV5-1,.,14,TRBJ2-6,.,CASSLSSGANVLTF,TGCGCCAGCAGCTTGAGCTCGGGGGCCAACGTCCTGACTTTC
TRBV30,.,15,TRBJ1-6,.,CAWSPAGQLNSPLHF,TGTGCCTGGTCCCCCGCCGGGCAGTTAAATTCACCCCTCCACTTT
TRBV18,TRBD1,14,TRBJ1-6,.,CASSQRGQNSPLHF,TGTGCCAGCTCACAGAGGGGGCAAAATTCACCCCTCCACTTT